A single T cell receptor (beta chain) is shown here with its context. Additional DNA sequences in this sample encode the identical CDR3. The source of the sample is a study of shared clonotypes between healthy human individuals. Genomic DNA from each subset was divided evenly over several immunoSEQ plates. The repertoire was sequenced with immunoSEQ multiplex PCR; TCRdb's copy has only in-frame clones and lacks some. The repertoire holds 2 million to 2.5 million clones, over 85% seen once, with 0.35% to 0.45% in the top ten. A split of CD4+ cells into CD45RA+ naive and CD45RA-negative memory subsets was performed. The clonotype comes from a young man in good health. Some clones in this sample may be carry-over from other donors' samples. Sequenced material: naive CD4+ T cells from PBMCs. Subset given: CD45RA+ positively selected.

The CDR3 DNA follows: TGTGCCAGCAGTGAACGAACAGGGGGGACCGGGGAGCTGTTTTTT. Its protein product is CASSERTGGTGELFF. The chain recombines TRBV6-1 with TRBJ2-2; 8 bases are shared with TRBD1. This CDR3 region has 15 residues. The J segment lost 5 bases and the V segment lost 2 bases, leaving 4 bases of the junction unmatched. Germline-derived CDR1 and CDR2 are MNHNS and SASEGT.